Given below is one T cell receptor (beta chain) in context. Here the CDR3 omits its conserved ending phenylalanine or tryptophan, so a read error is the likely source. Presence of unique molecular identifiers characterized the TCR beta cDNA libraries. Each CDR3 protein gets one entry after TCRdb re-called the PCR reads with MiXCR. The sample includes around 160,000 distinct CDR3 sequences, 30% to 45% seen only once; the top ten take around 30%. These data are taken from a study of post-analysis software for immune sequencing data. Looked up from germline, CDR1 is LGHNA and CDR2 is YSLEER. J lost 2 bases, V lost 0 bases, and 3 bases had no gene match. CDR3 size: 15 residues.

The receptor comes from a girl aged 5-17 years with multiple sclerosis. The source material was blood, sampled after autologous hematopoietic stem cell transplantation. The chain has TRBV4-3 and TRBJ2-5, with 7 bases identical to TRBD2. The CDR3 protein is CASSQDGGGQETQYL. The DNA for the CDR3 is TGCGCCAGCAGCCAAGACGGCGGGGGTCAAGAGACCCAGTACTTA.